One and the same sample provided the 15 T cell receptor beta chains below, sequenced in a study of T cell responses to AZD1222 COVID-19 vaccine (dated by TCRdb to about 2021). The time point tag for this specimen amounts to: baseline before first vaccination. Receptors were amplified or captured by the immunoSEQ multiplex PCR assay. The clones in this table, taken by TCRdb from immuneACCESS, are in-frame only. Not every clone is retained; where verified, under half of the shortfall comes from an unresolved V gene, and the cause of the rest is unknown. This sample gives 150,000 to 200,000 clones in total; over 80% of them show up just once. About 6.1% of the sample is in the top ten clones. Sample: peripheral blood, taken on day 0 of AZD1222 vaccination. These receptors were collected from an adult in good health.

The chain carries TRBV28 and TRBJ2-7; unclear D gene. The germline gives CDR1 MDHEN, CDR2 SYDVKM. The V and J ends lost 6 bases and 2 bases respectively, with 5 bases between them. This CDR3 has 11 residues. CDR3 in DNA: TGTGCCAGCAGGGAAGCCTACGAGCAGTACTTC. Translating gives CASREAYEQYF.

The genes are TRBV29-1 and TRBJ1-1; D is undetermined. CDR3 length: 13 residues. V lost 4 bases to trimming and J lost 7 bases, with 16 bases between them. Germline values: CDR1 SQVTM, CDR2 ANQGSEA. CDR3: CSVGGSIRVEAFF. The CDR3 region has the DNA TGCAGCGTTGGAGGGAGTATAAGAGTTGAAGCTTTCTTT.

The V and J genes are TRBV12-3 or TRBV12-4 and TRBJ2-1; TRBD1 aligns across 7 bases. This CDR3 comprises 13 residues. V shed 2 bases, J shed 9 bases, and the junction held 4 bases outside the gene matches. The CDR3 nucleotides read TGTGCCAGCAGTTTACCCGAGGGGGCTGAGCAGTTCTTC. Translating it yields CASSLPEGAEQFF.

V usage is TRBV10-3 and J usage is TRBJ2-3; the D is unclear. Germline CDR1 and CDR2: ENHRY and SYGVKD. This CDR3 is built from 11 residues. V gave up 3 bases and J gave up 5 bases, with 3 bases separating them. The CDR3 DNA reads TGTGCCATCAGTGACCGAGATACGCAGTATTTT. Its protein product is CAISDRDTQYF.

The chain's CDR3 is CASSPQGATGANVLTF. The CDR3 nucleotides read TGTGCCAGCTCACCGCAGGGGGCGACCGGGGCCAACGTCCTGACTTTC. V gene TRBV18 combines with J gene TRBJ2-6, with TRBD1 matching 8 bases. There are 16 residues in the CDR3. The trim removed 3 bases at V and 4 bases at J, leaving 5 bases unmatched. Germline CDR1 is KGHSH and CDR2 is LQKENI.

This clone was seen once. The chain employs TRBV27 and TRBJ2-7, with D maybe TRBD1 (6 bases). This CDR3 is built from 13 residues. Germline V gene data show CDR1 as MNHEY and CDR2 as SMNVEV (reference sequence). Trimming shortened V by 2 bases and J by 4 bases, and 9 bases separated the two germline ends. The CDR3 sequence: CASSLRGNYEQYF. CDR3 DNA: TGTGCCAGCAGTTTAAGGGGGAATTACGAGCAGTACTTC.

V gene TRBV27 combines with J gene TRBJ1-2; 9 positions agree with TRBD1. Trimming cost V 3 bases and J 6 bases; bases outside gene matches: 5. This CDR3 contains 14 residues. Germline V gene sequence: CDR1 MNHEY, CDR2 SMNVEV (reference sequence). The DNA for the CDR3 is TGTGCCAGCAGTTTTTTCGGACAGGGGCATGGCTACACCTTC. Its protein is CASSFFGQGHGYTF.

CDR3 residues: CASSIVPQPSYEQYF. The CDR3 nucleotides read TGTGCCAGTAGTATAGTACCCCAGCCTTCCTACGAGCAGTACTTC. This sequence joins TRBV19 and TRBJ2-7; D is ambiguous. This CDR3 has 15 amino acids. Trimming shortened V by 1 base and J by 1 base, and 11 bases separated the two germline ends. Germline lookup yields CDR1 LNHDA and CDR2 SQIVND (reference sequence).

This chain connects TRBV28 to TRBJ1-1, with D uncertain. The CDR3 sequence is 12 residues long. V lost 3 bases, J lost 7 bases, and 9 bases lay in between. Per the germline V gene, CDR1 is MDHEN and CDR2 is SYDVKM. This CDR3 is CASSFQAVEAFF. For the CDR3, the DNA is TGTGCCAGCAGTTTTCAGGCGGTTGAAGCTTTCTTT.

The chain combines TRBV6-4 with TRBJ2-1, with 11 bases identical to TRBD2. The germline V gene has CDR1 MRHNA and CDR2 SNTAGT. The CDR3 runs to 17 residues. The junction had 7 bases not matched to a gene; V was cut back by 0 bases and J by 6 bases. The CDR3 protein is CASSDSNLAGGINEQFF. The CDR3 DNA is TGTGCCAGCAGTGACTCGAATCTAGCGGGGGGTATCAATGAGCAGTTCTTC.

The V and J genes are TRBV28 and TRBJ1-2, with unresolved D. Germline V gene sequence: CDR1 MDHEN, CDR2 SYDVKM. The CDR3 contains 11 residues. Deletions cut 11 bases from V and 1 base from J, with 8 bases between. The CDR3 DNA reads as TGTGCCGCCTCCATTAACTATGGCTACACCTTC. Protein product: CAASINYGYTF.

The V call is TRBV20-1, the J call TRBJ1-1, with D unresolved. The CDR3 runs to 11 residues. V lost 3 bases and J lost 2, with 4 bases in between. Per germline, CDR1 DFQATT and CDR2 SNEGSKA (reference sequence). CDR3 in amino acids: CSASDNTEAFF. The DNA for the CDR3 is TGCAGTGCTAGTGACAACACTGAAGCTTTCTTT.

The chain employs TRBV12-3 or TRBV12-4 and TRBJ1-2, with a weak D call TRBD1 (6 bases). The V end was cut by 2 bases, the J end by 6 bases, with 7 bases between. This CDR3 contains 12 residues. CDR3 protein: CASSLNRDGYTF. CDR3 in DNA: TGTGCCAGCAGTTTAAACAGGGATGGCTACACCTTC.

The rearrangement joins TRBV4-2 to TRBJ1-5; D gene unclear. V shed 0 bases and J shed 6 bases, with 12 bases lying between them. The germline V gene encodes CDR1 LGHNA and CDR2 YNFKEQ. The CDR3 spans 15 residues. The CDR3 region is CASSQDGSFGQPQHF. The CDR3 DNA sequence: TGTGCCAGCAGCCAAGACGGTAGCTTCGGTCAGCCCCAGCATTTT.

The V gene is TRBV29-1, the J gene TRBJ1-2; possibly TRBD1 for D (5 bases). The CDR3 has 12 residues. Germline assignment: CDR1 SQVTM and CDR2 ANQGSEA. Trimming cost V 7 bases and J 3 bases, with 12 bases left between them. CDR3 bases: TGCAGCGGCTGGACAACGTACTATGGCTACACCTTC. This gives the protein CSGWTTYYGYTF.